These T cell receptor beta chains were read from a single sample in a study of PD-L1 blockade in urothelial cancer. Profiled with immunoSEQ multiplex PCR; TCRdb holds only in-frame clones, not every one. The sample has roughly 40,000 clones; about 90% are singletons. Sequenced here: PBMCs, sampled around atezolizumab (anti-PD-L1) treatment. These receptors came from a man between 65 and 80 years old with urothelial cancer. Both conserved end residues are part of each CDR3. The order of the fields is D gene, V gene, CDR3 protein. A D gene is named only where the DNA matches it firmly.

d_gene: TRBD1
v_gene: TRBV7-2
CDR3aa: CAGARDRKNTGELFF

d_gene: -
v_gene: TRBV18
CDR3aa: CASSLSSSYNEQFF

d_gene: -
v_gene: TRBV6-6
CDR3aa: CASSLGEGYTF

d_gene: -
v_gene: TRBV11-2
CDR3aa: CASSLDRGGVQFF

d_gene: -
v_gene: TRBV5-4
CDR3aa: CASSDRDKLNTEAFF

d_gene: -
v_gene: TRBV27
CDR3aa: CASSLKQRGLSTDTQYF

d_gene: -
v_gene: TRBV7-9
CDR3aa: CASSLAGGLTMLGTF

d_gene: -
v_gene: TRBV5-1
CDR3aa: CASSLMAGALYEQYF

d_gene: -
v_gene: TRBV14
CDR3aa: CASSQDQAYGYTF

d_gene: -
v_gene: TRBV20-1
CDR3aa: CSASLQETQYF

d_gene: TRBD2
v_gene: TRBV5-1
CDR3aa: CASSLGGLAGALGNEQFF

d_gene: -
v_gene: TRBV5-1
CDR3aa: CASSPGAGEGQPQHF

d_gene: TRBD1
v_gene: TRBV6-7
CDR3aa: CASSTTPTGGYGYTF

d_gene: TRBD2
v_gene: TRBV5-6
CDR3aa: CASLPGTSGRVTDTQYF

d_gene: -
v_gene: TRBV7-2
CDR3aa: CASSLERRSSYNEQFF

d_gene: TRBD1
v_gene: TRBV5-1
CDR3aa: CASSQGQESGEQFF

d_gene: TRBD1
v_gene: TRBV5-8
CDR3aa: CASSNRDRGPPNQPQHF

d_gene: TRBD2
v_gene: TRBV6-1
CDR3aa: CASSEFLSGRASYEQYF

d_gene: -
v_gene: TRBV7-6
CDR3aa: CASSRTSSTDTQYF

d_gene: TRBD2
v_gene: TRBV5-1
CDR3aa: CASSLAGTSGSWFQETQYF

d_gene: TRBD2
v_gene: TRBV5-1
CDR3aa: CASSLRRGLAKYNEQFF

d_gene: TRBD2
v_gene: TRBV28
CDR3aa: CASSLAGGTPDEQFF

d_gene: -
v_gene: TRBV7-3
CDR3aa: CASSPSGYVNEQFF

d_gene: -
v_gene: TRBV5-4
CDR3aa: CASSTQRATDTQYF